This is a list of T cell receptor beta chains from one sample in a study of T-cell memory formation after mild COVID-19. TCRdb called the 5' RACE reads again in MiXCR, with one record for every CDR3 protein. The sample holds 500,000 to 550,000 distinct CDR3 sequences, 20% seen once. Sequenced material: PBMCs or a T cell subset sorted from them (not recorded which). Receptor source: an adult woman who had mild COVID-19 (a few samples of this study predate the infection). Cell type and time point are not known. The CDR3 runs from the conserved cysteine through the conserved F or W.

CASSFQGAGTGEAFF	TRBJ1-1	TRBV28
CASSLDPPGYTGELFF	TRBJ2-2	TRBV11-2
CAWSLSGANVLTF	TRBJ2-6	TRBV30
CASSVGPQNTGELFF	TRBJ2-2	TRBV2
CSVELGLGGNTIYF	TRBJ1-3	TRBV29-1
CAWSRQGSYEQYF	TRBJ2-7	TRBV30
CSARGQVKAYEQYF	TRBJ2-7	TRBV20-1
CASRVGTSYNEQFF	TRBJ2-1	TRBV10-2
CASSPRTGVNTEAFF	TRBJ1-1	TRBV3-1
CASSSGGGIHEQFF	TRBJ2-1	TRBV5-1
CSVVPTGGTDTQYF	TRBJ2-3	TRBV29-1
CATSAGQGSYGYTF	TRBJ1-2	TRBV24-1
CASSPQTSGVTQYF	TRBJ2-5	TRBV7-2
CASSLTWDSLRTDTQYF	TRBJ2-3	TRBV9
CASSQIGTGGHSPLHF	TRBJ1-6	TRBV3-1
CSARKGASSGNTIYF	TRBJ1-3	TRBV20-1
CASRNNNEQFF	TRBJ2-1	TRBV6-5
CASSGRPDRAVIGGIQYF	TRBJ2-4	TRBV27
CASSSHRQETQYF	TRBJ2-5	TRBV28
CASSPTGSDEKLFF	TRBJ1-4	TRBV5-4
CASSSVGGGTYEQYF	TRBJ2-7	TRBV6-5
CASSQVGGHTYEQYF	TRBJ2-7	TRBV4-1
CASTLSPDRDYEQYF	TRBJ2-7	TRBV12-3/TRBV12-4
CASSTGTTTDTQYF	TRBJ2-3	TRBV5-5
CASSLDDRSNQPQHF	TRBJ1-5	TRBV7-2
CASSHTMTDTQYF	TRBJ2-3	TRBV5-1
CASSLTGGNEQFF	TRBJ2-1	TRBV5-4
CATGRQRLNTEAFF	TRBJ1-1	TRBV7-8
CASSQDRVTGTDTQYF	TRBJ2-3	TRBV4-3
CASSAKQGFRYEQYF	TRBJ2-7	TRBV7-9
CASSLTSGDYEQYF	TRBJ2-7	TRBV28
CAWSVRPGHYNSPLHF	TRBJ1-6	TRBV30
CASSVGDGGGETQYF	TRBJ2-5	TRBV9
CASSGSAGRSTNEKLFF	TRBJ1-4	TRBV7-8
CASSGTSGAYEQYF	TRBJ2-7	TRBV9
CASSLGLADYYEQYF	TRBJ2-7	TRBV7-2
CASSHWTSGGQETQYF	TRBJ2-5	TRBV3-1
CASSRGGRGPERELNEQYF	TRBJ2-7	TRBV7-9
CASSQEQGSEAFF	TRBJ1-1	TRBV4-1
CASPGLEQYF	TRBJ2-7	TRBV12-3/TRBV12-4
CSVVGPSKLHTF	TRBJ1-2	TRBV29-1
CASSPAVRTEYYNEQFF	TRBJ2-1	TRBV7-3
CASTGELFF	TRBJ2-2	TRBV7-6
CASSRSPRVWSTDTQYF	TRBJ2-3	TRBV27
CASSYYLEAEKLFF	TRBJ1-4	TRBV7-2
CSARERGPSGNTIYF	TRBJ1-3	TRBV20-1
CASSSGPPDEKLFF	TRBJ1-4	TRBV7-8
CASRRQEYTEAFF	TRBJ1-1	TRBV12-3/TRBV12-4
CASSKLAGNTGELFF	TRBJ2-2	TRBV25-1
CASSPRPDRAGNTIYF	TRBJ1-3	TRBV9
CASSLGEGVDTQYF	TRBJ2-3	TRBV5-1
CSALNGLAPIVQETQYF	TRBJ2-5	TRBV20-1
CASSQEFSGNTIYF	TRBJ1-3	TRBV7-2
CASSSLAQVGTEAFF	TRBJ1-1	TRBV12-3/TRBV12-4
CASSVDSGSYLYNEQFF	TRBJ2-1	TRBV9
CASSILTGWEPQHF	TRBJ1-5	TRBV2
CASSFRDSGGNEQFF	TRBJ2-1	TRBV12-3/TRBV12-4
CASSSPSGSMGNEQFF	TRBJ2-1	TRBV4-2
CASSLSRESNEQFF	TRBJ2-1	TRBV7-3
CASRRLAGYNEQFF	TRBJ2-1	TRBV6-6